This T cell receptor (beta chain) was profiled in a study of blood T cell repertoires in COVID-19 (TCRdb year 2020). Background on the whole study: Samples from collaborators originated in the United States, Italy and Spain and spanned both the acute and convalescent phases of COVID-19. The material from the prospective study consisted of cDNA or gDNA derived from T cells, B-cell-depleted T cells, or PBMCs. The dataset comprised deeply sampled blood TCRbeta repertoires from subjects exposed to, actively infected with, or recovered from COVID-19. The repertoires were released in a freely available public database meant as a resource for research on the immune response to SARS-CoV-2. Samples came from the ongoing ImmuneRACE study (first 160 participants) plus 1,254 subjects from 6 global collaborators. Sample metadata almost always included a de-identified subject ID, COVID-19 status, age in years and sex. Where available, HLA class I and class II types were obtained from metadata supplied by the sample provider rather than from assay-based typing. Results and caveats for the whole study, not just this receptor: The amount of clinical and demographic metadata varied by source and participant and was provided uncurated.

Collaborating institutions collected whole blood in K2EDTA tubes following their own protocols. For TCRbeta analysis, collaborators shipped samples as frozen whole blood, isolated PBMCs, or DNA extracted from either of those sample types. The immunoSEQ Assay, a bias-controlled multiplex PCR, was used to amplify TCRbeta CDR3 regions from genomic DNA. Turning to the authors' computational methods: The number of nucleated cells in each sample was estimated from the amplification of reference gene primers within the assay. To quantify the absolute abundance of each unique TCRbeta CDR3 rearrangement, sequence reads were collapsed and filtered. For each sample, productive Simpson clonality was calculated as the square root of Simpson's diversity index across productive rearrangements. As stored in TCRdb, this immuneACCESS dataset retains in-frame rearrangements with V and J assigned. A fraction of the clones does not appear; measured against another copy, unresolved V genes explain less than half of the discrepancy, and the remainder lacks a known reason. V, J and clone size are those of that table, while D and trimming were read from the DNA. In all, the sample holds more than 150,000 clones, and 84% of those were seen once. In total, the top ten clones hold around an eighth of the sample.

This clone occurred once. Its cognate antigen has yet to be identified. Within one base of it there is no much larger clone, and no base qualities were kept. The germline V gene specifies SGHRS as CDR1 and YFSETQ as CDR2. The junction shows trimming of 0 bases on V and 6 bases on J, plus 15 bases between the germline ends. Measured from the cysteine to the phenylalanine, the CDR3 is 15 residues long. Kept here is only the CDR3 DNA, which spans 45 bases and is read in frame from base 1. Sequencing input: peripheral blood. The receptor was isolated from a young man with active or convalescent COVID-19. The rearranged segments are TRBV5-1 and TRBJ1-2, and possibly TRBD1, on 5 matching bases. The DNA sequence follows: TGCGCCAGCAGCTTGGTTGGGGCAGGGATGGATGGCTACACCTTC. Its protein reads: CASSLVGAGMDGYTF.